The clone carrying this T cell receptor beta chain was observed a few times. Its antigen is as yet unknown. At one end the junction does not follow the germline gene, possibly because of a read error. This CDR3 is built from 16 residues. Per germline, CDR1 SSHAT and CDR2 FNYEAQ (reference sequence). Sequencing was performed with immunoSEQ multiplex PCR; in TCRdb, only in-frame clones are kept and a portion is missing. The sample has about 15,000 clones; 75% to 90% are singletons. This entry belongs to a study of CD4+ T cells in melanoma. Whole-study findings and limits: A reported correlation linked neoantigen-specific CD4+ T cells to CD8+, macrophage and B cell function. In melanoma, neoantigen-specific CD4+ T cells reportedly differed in differentiation state.

The J gene is TRBJ2-1, the V gene TRBV7-7; tentative D call: TRBD2 (5 bases). The source of this sequence is a human donor with melanoma. Sequenced input: cells from a culture (not recorded whether cultured in vitro). The CDR3 here is CASSLNPGGSYNEQFF. In DNA, the CDR3 is TGTGCTAGCAGCTTGAACCCTGGAGGCTCCTACAATGAGCAGTTCTTC.